Listed here is a single TCR beta chain. Germline-derived CDR1 and CDR2 are SEHNR and FQNEAQ (reference sequence). Trimming at V came to 1 base and at J to 6 bases, leaving 5 bases not matched to a gene. The CDR3 is made up of 16 amino acids. The data derive from a study of T cells in tuberculosis. Here immunoSEQ multiplex PCR was the method, and the copy in TCRdb shows in-frame clones only, minus some. The table includes some 34,000 clones, around 96% detected once. This clonotype was obtained from a donor aged 10-30 years with latent tuberculosis or without tuberculosis infection. The specimen was PBMCs. The chain is built from TRBV7-9 and TRBJ2-2; 10 nucleotides align to TRBD2. CDR3 bases: TGTGCCAGCAGCTTAGGGCTAGCGGGAGAGGCCGGGGAGCTGTTTTTT. It translates to CASSLGLAGEAGELFF.